This T cell receptor beta chain derives from a study of brain metastases from non-small cell lung cancer. Findings and limits, study-wide: T-cell infiltration was lower in brain metastases than primaries (P < 0.001). TCR repertoires overlapped largely between brain metastases and matched primaries. Expanded T-cell clones appeared in approximately 64% of brain metastases over primaries.

The CDR3 covers 16 residues. V lost 2 bases and J lost 0, with 9 bases in between. Germline assignment: CDR1 SGDLS and CDR2 YYNGEE. A remark on this clone: Its antigen is as yet unknown.

Data came from immunoSEQ multiplex PCR; TCRdb stores just in-frame clones and leaves some out. The sample has 14,000 to 15,000 clones; approximately 80% are singletons. V and J are TRBV9 and TRBJ2-6; D gene unclear. Source material: primary lung tumor tissue. The receptor's source is a donor at least 40 years old with non-small cell lung cancer. The DNA of the CDR3 is TGTGCCAGCAGCGTTTCAGCAAGCTCTGGGGCCAACGTCCTGACTTTC. Protein: CASSVSASSGANVLTF.